This TCR beta chain was sequenced in a study of HIV-infected patients and healthy controls. Roughly three months, about 14 weeks, into antiretroviral therapy, follow-up blood was collected. Whole blood was used without fractionation, so all unsorted peripheral T cells were included. Around 530 ng RNA was reverse transcribed with alpha and beta constant-region primers. Separate chain-specific third strand synthesis with multiplexing indices produced the alpha and beta libraries. TCRdb re-derived calls from the 5' RACE reads in MiXCR, one entry per CDR3 protein. The sample consists of roughly 8,000 distinct CDR3 sequences, over 6.5% of them appearing once. This clonotype appeared a few times. This beta chain represents an off-target read in a library built for alpha chains; its size is of limited meaning. The CDR3 length is 16 residues. The junction had 2 bases not matched to a gene; V was cut back by 0 bases and J by 0 bases. The germline CDR1 and CDR2 sequences are MNHNY and SVGAGI (reference sequence).

This sequence joins TRBV6-6 and TRBJ2-1; 7 bases align to TRBD1. The sequence was obtained from an adult with HIV infection. The material sequenced was blood, taken during antiretroviral therapy. CDR3 nucleotide sequence: TGTGCCAGCAGTTACTCTGCAGGGGGCTCCTACAATGAGCAGTTCTTC. Its translation: CASSYSAGGSYNEQFF.